This TCR beta chain stems from a study of CDR3 diversity in severe acne. This clonotype was seen a few times. The CDR3 extends over 19 amino acids. Germline CDR1 SGHTS, CDR2 YDEGEE. V was pared by 3 bases and J by 0 bases, with 22 bases between. TCRdb independently ran MiXCR on the PCR reads; one entry per CDR3 protein. The table records 100,000 or so distinct CDR3 sequences, around 53% of them present only once. The sequence was obtained from a male donor with acne. This sequence joins TRBV5-8 and TRBJ1-5, with D possibly being TRBD1 (6 bases). The sequencing sample was made of blood. Here the CDR3 DNA reads TGTGCCAGCAGCTCTATGAGGGAACAGGGCCCCTATAGCAATCAGCCCCAGCATTTT. Its translation: CASSSMREQGPYSNQPQHF.